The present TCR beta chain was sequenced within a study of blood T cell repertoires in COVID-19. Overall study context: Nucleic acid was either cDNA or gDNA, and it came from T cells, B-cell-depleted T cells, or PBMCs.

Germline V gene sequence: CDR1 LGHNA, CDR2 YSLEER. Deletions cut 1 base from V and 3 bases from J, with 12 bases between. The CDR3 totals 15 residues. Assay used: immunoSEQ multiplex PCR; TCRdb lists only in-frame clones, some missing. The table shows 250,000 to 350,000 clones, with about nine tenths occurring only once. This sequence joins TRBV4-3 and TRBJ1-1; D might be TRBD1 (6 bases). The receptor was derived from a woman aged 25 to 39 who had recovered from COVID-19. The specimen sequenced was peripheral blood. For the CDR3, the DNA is TGCGCCAGCAGCCAAGTATTCAGGGGCTACACTGAAGCTTTCTTT. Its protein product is CASSQVFRGYTEAFF.